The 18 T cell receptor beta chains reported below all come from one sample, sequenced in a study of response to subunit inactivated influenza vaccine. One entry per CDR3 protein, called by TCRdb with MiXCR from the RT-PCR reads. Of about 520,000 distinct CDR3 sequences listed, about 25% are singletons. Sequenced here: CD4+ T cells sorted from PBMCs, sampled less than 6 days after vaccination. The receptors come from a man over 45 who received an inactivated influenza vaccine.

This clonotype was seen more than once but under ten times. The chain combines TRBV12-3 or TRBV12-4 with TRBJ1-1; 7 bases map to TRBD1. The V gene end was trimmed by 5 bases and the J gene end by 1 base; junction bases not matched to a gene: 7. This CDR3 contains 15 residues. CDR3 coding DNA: TGTGCCAGCAGTGGAGGGGGCGCGGGGAACACTGAAGCTTTCTTT. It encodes CASSGGGAGNTEAFF.

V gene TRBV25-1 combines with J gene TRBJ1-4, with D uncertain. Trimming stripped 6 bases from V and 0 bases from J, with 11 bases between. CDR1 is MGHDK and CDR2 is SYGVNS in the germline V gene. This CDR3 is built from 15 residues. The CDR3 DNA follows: TGTGCCAGCAGGGCAGCAGGAGCAACTAATGAAAAACTGTTTTTT. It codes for CASRAAGATNEKLFF.

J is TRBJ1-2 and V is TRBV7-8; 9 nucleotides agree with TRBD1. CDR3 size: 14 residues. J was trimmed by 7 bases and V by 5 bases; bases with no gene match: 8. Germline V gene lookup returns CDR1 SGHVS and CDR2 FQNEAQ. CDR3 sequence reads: CASSGQGRYGGYTF. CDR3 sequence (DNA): TGTGCCAGCAGCGGACAGGGGCGCTATGGTGGCTACACCTTC.

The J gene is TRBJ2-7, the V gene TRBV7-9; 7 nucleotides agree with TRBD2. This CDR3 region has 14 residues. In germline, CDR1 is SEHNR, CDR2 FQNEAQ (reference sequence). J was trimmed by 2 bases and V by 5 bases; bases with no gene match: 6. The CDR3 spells CASSPQGGAYEQYF. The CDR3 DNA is TGTGCCAGCAGCCCGCAGGGAGGGGCCTACGAGCAGTACTTC.

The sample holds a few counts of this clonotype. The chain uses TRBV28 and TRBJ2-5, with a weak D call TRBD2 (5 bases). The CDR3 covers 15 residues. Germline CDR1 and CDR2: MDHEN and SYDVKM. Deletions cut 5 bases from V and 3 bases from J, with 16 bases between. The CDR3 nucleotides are TGTGCCAGCAGTCCCCCCGGGATCCTTGAAGAGACCCAGTACTTC. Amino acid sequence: CASSPPGILEETQYF.

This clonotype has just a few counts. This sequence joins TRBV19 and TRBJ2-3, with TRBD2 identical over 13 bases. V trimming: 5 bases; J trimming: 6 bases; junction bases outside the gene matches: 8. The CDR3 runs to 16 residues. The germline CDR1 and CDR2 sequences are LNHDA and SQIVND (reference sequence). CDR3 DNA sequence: TGTGCCAGTAGTCCTACGGGACTAGCGGGAAGGGATACGCAGTATTTT. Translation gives CASSPTGLAGRDTQYF.

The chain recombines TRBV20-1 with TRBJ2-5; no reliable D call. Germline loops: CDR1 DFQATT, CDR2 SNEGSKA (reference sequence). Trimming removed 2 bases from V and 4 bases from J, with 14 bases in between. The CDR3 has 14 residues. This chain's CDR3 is CSARTKGGPETQYF. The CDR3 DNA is TGCAGTGCTAGAACGAAAGGCGGACCAGAGACCCAGTACTTC.

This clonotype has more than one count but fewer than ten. The CDR3 nucleotides are TGTGCCAGCAGCTTAGATGCAACTAATGAAAAACTGTTTTTT. This gives the protein CASSLDATNEKLFF. The J gene is TRBJ1-4, the V gene TRBV5-5; no clear D gene. Germline-derived CDR1 and CDR2 are SGHKS and YYEKEE (reference sequence). The CDR3 covers 14 residues. The V end lost 2 bases, the J end lost 0 bases, and 5 bases lay between the germline ends.

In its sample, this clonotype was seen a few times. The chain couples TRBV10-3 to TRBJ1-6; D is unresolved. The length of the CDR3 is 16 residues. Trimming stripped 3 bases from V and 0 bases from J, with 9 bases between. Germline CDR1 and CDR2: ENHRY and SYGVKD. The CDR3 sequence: CAISEYGSSYNSPLHF. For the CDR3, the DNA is TGTGCCATCAGTGAATATGGGAGCTCCTATAATTCACCCCTCCACTTT.

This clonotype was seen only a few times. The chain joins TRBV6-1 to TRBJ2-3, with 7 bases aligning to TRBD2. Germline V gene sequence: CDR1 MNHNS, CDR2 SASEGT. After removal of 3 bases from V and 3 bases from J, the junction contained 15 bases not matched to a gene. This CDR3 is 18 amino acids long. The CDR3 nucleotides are TGTGCCAGCAGTGAGCCCACAAGGACGGGAGGAAGGACAGATACGCAGTATTTT. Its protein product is CASSEPTRTGGRTDTQYF.

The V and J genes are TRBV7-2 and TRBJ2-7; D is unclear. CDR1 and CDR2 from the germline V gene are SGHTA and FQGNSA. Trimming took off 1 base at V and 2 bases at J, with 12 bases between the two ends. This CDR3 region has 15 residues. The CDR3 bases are TGTGCCAGCAGCTTAGAGAGTACAGTGACCTACGAGCAGTACTTC. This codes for CASSLESTVTYEQYF.

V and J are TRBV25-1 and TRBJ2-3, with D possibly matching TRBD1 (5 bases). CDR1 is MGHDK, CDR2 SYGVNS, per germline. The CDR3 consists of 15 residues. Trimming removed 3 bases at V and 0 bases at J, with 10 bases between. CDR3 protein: CASSDGRVSTDTQYF. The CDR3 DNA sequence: TGTGCCAGCAGTGACGGCAGGGTCAGCACAGATACGCAGTATTTT.

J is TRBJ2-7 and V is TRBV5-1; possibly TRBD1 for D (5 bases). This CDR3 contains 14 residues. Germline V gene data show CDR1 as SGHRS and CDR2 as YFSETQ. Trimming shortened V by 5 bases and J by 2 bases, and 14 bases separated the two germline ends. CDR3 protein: CASRPETATYEQYF. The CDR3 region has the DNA TGCGCCAGCAGACCGGAGACAGCAACCTACGAGCAGTACTTC.

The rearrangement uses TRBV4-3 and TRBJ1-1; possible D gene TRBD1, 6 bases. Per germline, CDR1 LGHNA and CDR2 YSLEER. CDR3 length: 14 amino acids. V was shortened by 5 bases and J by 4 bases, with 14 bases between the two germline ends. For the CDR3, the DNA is TGCGCCAGCAGCACTACACAGGGCTTCACTGAAGCTTTCTTT. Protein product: CASSTTQGFTEAFF.

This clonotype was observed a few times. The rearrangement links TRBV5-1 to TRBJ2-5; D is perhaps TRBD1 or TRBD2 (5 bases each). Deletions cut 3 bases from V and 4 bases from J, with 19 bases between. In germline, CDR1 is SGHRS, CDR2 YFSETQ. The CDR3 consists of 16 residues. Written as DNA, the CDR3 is TGCGCCAGCAGCTGGGCAGGGACGAGTATGGTAGAGACCCAGTACTTC. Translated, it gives CASSWAGTSMVETQYF.

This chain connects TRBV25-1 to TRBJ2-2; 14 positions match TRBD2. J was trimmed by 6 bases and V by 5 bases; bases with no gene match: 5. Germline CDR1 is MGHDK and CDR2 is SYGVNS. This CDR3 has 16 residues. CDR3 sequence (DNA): TGTGCCAGCAGTAGACTAGCGGGAGGGCCCGCCGGGGAGCTGTTTTTT. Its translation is CASSRLAGGPAGELFF. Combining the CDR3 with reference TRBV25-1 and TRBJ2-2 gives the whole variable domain EADIYQTPRYLVIGTGKKITLECSQTMGHDKMYWYQQDPGMELHLIHYSYGVNSTEKGDLSSESTVSRIRTEHFPLTLESARPSHTSQYLCASSRLAGGPAGELFFGEGSRLTVL.

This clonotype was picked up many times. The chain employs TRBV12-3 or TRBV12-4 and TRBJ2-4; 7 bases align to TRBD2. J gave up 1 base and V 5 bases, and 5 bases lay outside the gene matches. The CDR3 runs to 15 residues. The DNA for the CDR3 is TGTGCCAGCAGTCTGGACGGGAGGGCCAAAAACATTCAGTACTTC. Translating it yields CASSLDGRAKNIQYF.

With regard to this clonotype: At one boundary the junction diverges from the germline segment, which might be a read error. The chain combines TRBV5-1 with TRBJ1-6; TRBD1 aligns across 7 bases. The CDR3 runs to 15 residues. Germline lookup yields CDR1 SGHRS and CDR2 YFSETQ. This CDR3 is CASSLRGGGNSPIHF. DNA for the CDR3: TGCGCCAGCAGCCTCCGAGGGGGCGGTAATTCACCCATCCACTTT.